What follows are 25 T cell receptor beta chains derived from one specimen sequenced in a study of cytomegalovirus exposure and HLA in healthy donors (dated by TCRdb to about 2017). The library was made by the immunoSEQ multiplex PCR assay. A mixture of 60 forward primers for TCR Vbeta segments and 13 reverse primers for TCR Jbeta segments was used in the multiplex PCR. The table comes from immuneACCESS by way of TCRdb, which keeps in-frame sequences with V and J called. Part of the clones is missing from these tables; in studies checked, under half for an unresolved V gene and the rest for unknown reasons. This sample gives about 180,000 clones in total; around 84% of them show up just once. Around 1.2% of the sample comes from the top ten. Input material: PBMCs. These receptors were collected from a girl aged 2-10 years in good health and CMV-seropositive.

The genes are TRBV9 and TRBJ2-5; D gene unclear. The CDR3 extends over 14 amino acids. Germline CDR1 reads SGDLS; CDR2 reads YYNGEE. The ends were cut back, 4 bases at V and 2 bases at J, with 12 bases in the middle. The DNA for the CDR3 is TGTGCCAGCAGCTTCCGTGGGCTGCAAGAGACCCAGTACTTC. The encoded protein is CASSFRGLQETQYF.

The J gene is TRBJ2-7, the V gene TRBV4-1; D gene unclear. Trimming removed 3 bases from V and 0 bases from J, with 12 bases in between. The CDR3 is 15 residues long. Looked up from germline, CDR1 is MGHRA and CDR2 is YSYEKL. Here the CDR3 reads CASSHEQHSSYEQYF. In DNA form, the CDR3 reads TGCGCCAGCAGCCACGAACAGCACAGCTCCTACGAGCAGTACTTC.

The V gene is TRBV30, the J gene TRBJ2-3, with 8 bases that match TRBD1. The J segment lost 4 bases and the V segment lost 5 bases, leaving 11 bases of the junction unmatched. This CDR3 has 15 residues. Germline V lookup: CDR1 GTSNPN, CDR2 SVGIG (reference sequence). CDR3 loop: CAWALGQGVSDTQYF. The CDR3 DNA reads TGTGCCTGGGCCCTAGGACAGGGAGTGTCAGATACGCAGTATTTT.

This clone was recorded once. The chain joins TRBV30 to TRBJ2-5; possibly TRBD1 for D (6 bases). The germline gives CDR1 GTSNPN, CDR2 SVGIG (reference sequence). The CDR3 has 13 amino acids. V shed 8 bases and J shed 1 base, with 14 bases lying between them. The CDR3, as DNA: TGTGCCCATAGACGGGACATCCAAGAGACCCAGTACTTC. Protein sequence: CAHRRDIQETQYF.

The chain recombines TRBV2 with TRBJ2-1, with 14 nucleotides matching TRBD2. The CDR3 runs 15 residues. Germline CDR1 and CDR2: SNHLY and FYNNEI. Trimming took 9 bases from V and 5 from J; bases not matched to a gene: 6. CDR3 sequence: CASGTSGSHDNEQFF. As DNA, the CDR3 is TGTGCCAGTGGGACTAGCGGGAGCCATGACAATGAGCAGTTCTTC. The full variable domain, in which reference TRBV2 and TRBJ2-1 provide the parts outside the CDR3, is EPEVTQTPSHQVTQMGQEVILRCVPISNHLYFYWYRQILGQKVEFLVSFYNNEISEKSEIFDDQFSVERPDGSNFTLKIRSTKLEDSAMYFCASGTSGSHDNEQFFGPGTRLTVL.

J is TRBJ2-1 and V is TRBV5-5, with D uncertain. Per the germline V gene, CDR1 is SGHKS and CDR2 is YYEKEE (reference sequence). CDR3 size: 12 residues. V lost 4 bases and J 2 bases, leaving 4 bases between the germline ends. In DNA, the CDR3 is TGTGCCAGCAGCCAGACCTACAATGAGCAGTTCTTC. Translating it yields CASSQTYNEQFF.

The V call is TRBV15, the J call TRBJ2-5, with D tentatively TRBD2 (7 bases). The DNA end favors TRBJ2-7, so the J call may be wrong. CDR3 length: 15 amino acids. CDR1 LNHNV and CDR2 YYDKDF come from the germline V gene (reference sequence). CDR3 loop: CATSRERGGKGEQYF. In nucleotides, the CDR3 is TGTGCCACCAGCAGAGAAAGGGGGGGGAAGGGCGAGCAGTACTTC.

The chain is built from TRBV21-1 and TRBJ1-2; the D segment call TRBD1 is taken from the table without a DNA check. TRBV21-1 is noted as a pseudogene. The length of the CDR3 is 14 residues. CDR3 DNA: TGTGCCAGCAGCACCCACAGGGCCTGGGGTGGCTACACCTTC. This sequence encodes CASSTHRAWGGYTF.

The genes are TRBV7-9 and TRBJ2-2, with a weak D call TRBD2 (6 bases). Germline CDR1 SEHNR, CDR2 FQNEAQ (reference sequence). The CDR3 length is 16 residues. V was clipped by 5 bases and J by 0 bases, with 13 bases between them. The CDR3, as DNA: TGTGCCAGCAGCCCAAGTTGGACTACGAACACCGGGGAGCTGTTTTTT. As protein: CASSPSWTTNTGELFF.

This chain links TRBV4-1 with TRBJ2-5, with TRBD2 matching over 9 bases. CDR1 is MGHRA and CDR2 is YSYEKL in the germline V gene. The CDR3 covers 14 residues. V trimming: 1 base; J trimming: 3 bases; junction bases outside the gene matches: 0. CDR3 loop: CASSQGLAEETQYF. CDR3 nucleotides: TGCGCCAGCAGCCAAGGACTAGCGGAAGAGACCCAGTACTTC.

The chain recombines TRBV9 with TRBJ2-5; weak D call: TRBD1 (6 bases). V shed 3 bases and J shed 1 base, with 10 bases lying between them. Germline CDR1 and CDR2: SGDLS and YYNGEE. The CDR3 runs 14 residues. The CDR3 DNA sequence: TGTGCCAGCAGCGCGACAGGTCCCCAAGAGACCCAGTACTTC. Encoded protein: CASSATGPQETQYF.

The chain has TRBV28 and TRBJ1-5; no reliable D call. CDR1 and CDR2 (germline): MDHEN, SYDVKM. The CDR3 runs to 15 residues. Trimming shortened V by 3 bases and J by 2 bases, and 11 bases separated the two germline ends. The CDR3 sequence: CASSLPGRGNQPQHF. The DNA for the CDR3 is TGTGCCAGCAGTTTGCCGGGTCGTGGCAATCAGCCCCAGCATTTT.

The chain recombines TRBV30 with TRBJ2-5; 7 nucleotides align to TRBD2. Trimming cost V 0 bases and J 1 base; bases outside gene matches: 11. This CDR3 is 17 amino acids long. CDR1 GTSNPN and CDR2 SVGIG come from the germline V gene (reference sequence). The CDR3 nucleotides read TGTGCCTGGAGTGTTGAGGCGGGAGAAAGGGGCCAAGAGACCCAGTACTTC. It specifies CAWSVEAGERGQETQYF.

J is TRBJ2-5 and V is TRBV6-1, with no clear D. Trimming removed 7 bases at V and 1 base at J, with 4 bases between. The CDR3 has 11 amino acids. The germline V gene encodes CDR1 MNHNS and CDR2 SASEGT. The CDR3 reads CASIFQETQYF. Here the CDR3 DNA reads TGTGCCAGCATCTTCCAAGAGACCCAGTACTTC.

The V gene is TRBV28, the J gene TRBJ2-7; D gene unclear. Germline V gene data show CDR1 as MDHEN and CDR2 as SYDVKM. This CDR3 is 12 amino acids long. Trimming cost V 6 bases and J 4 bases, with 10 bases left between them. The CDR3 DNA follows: TGTGCCAGCAGCCCCGACATGTACGAGCAGTACTTC. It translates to CASSPDMYEQYF.

Here the CDR3 reads CASSLSAPGDTQYF. For the CDR3, the DNA is TGTGCCAGCAGCTTATCAGCCCCAGGAGATACGCAGTATTTT. The gene calls are TRBV11-3 and TRBJ2-3, with no clear D. Germline loops: CDR1 SGHNT, CDR2 YENEEA. The V end was cut by 2 bases, the J end by 5 bases, with 11 bases between. The CDR3 is 14 amino acids. The full variable domain, completed using reference TRBV11-3 and TRBJ2-3, is EAGVVQSPRYKIIEKKQPVAFWCNPISGHNTLYWYLQNLGQGPELLIRYENEEAVDDSQLPKDRFSAERLKGVDSTLKIQPAELGDSAVYLCASSLSAPGDTQYFGPGTRLTVL.

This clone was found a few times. The CDR3 DNA sequence: TGTGCCACGAGCCGCTCGAGGGATGAAAAACTGTTTTTT. Its translation: CATSRSRDEKLFF. The chain recombines TRBV10-3 with TRBJ1-4, with D uncertain. The CDR3 loop spans 13 amino acids. Deletions cut 10 bases from V and 6 bases from J, with 15 bases between. Germline loops: CDR1 ENHRY, CDR2 SYGVKD.

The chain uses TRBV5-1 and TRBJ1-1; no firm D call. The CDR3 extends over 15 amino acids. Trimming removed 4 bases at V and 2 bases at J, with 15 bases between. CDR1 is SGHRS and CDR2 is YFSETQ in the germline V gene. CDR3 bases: TGCGCCAGCAGCCAAGCCGGCGGTGATAACACTGAAGCTTTCTTT. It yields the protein CASSQAGGDNTEAFF.

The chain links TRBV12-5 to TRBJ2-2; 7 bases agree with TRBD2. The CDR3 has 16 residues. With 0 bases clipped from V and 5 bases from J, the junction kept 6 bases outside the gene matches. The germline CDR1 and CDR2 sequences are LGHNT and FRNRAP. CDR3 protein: CASGLVISGNTGELFF. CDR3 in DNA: TGTGCTAGTGGTTTGGTAATAAGCGGGAATACCGGGGAGCTGTTTTTT.

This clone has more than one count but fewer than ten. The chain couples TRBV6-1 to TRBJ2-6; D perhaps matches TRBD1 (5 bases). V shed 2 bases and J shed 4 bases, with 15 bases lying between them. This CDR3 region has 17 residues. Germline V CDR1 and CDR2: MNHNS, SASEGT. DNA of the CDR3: TGTGCCAGCAGTGAACAGGGATCCGGCTCAGGGGCCAACGTCCTGACTTTC. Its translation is CASSEQGSGSGANVLTF.

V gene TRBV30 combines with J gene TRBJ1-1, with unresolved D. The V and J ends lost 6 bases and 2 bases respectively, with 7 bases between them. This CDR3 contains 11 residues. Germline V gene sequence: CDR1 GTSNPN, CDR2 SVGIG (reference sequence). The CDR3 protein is CACHLNTEAFF. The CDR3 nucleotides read TGTGCCTGCCACCTAAACACTGAAGCTTTCTTT.

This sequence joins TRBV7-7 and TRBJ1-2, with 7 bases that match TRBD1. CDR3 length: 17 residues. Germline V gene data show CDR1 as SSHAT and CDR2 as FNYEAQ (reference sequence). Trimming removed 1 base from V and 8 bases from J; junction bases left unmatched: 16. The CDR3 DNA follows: TGTGCCAGCAGCTTAGTTGAAGGCAGAACAGGGGAGGACGGCTACACCTTC. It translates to CASSLVEGRTGEDGYTF.

CDR3 sequence reads: CASSPSRTAYEQYF. CDR3 DNA sequence: TGTGCCAGCTCACCAAGCAGGACAGCATACGAGCAGTACTTC. The chain combines TRBV18 with TRBJ2-7; maybe TRBD1 (6 bases). Between the trimmed V and J ends, which lost 2 bases and 4 bases, there was a span of 12 bases. Germline-derived CDR1 and CDR2 are KGHSH and LQKENI. The CDR3 covers 14 residues.

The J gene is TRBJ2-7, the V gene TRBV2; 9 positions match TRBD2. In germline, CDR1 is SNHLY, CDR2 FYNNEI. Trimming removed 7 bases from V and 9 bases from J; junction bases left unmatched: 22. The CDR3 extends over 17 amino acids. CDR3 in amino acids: CASKVGLRAGGGLPQYF. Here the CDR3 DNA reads TGTGCCAGCAAGGTGGGGCTCAGAGCGGGAGGTGGTCTCCCGCAGTACTTC.

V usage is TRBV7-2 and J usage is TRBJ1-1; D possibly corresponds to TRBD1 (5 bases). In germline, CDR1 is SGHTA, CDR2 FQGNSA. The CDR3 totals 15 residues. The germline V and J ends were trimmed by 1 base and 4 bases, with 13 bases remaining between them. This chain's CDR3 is CASSLERGWSTEAFF. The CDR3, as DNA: TGTGCCAGCAGCTTAGAAAGGGGATGGAGCACTGAAGCTTTCTTT.